This T cell receptor (beta chain) is drawn from a study of tumor-infiltrating lymphocytes in primary liver carcinoma. On the study more broadly: Sequencing of the samples generated roughly 3.5 to 7.13 million productive TCRbeta reads, with similar yields across tissue types.

Study results and caveats: About 7-25% of top clones, no more, were shared by all five regions.

The source material, roughly 18-30 mg of unsorted bulk tissue, was used to co-extract RNA and DNA. Tumor samples all exceeded 85% viable tumor cells. A word on this clonotype: What it binds is unknown. A junction end diverges from the germline sequence, so it may reflect a read error.

Priming with a constant-region primer yielded TCR beta cDNA from 400 to 500 ng total RNA. Libraries of TCR beta came from three nested multiplex PCR rounds with slightly modified ARM-PCR. MiXCR, applied by TCRdb to the multiplex PCR reads, yields one record per CDR3 protein. The table records 100,000 or so distinct CDR3 sequences, 69% of them present only once. The source material was liver tumor tissue from sampling region 5. Subset defined: tumor region T5, tumor centre. The clonotype originates from a woman in her fifties or sixties with primary liver carcinoma and hepatitis B virus infection.

CDR3 amino acids: CVSIVGDSYEQYF. The CDR3 region has the DNA TGTGTCAGCATCGTAGGGGACTCCTACGAGCAGTACTTC. This rearrangement joins TRBV6-1 to TRBJ2-7, with D maybe TRBD1 (5 bases). CDR1 and CDR2 (germline): MNHNS, SASEGT. This CDR3 is 13 amino acids long.